The 10 T cell receptor beta chains below were found in one sample sequenced in a study of blood T cell repertoires in COVID-19. Clones were read by immunoSEQ multiplex PCR, and TCRdb kept only the in-frame ones, dropping some. The sample has about 24,000 clones; around nine tenths are singletons. Sequencing input: peripheral blood. The receptors were sampled from a woman in her seventies with active COVID-19.

This sequence joins TRBV19 and TRBJ2-2, with D perhaps TRBD2 (5 bases). The CDR3 contains 15 residues. Trimming removed 3 bases from V and 5 bases from J, with 13 bases in between. Germline lookup yields CDR1 LNHDA and CDR2 SQIVND (reference sequence). The DNA for the CDR3 is TGTGCCAGTAGTATGACGGGGTCAAGAACCGGGGAGCTGTTTTTT. Protein: CASSMTGSRTGELFF.

This clone came up once. This chain links TRBV3-1 (or the pseudogene TRBV3-2) with TRBJ2-7; 7 nucleotides align to TRBD2. Germline trimming cut 5 bases from V and 1 base from J; bases unmatched to any gene: 11. The germline CDR1 and CDR2 sequences are LGHDT and YNNKEL (reference sequence). The CDR3 runs 16 residues. DNA for the CDR3: TGTGCCAGCAGCAGTCTGGGGAGGGGCCTATCCTACGAGCAGTACTTC. Its protein product is CASSSLGRGLSYEQYF.

The chain carries TRBV27 and TRBJ1-4; 7 bases agree with TRBD1. The CDR3 is made up of 15 amino acids. V was pared by 4 bases and J by 7 bases, with 9 bases of the junction left unmatched. Germline V gene sequence: CDR1 MNHEY, CDR2 SMNVEV (reference sequence). The CDR3 DNA is TGTGCCAGCAGTTCTCTACAGGGGTGGGGTGAAAAACTGTTTTTT. Protein product: CASSSLQGWGEKLFF.

This sequence joins TRBV7-2 and TRBJ2-3; unclear D gene. Germline CDR1 reads SGHTA; CDR2 reads FQGNSA. This CDR3 spans 14 amino acids. V shed 5 bases and J shed 2 bases, with 11 bases lying between them. CDR3 sequence (DNA): TGTGCCAGCAGCGAAGCTATCCCCACAGATACGCAGTATTTT. It translates to CASSEAIPTDTQYF.

The chain uses TRBV19 and TRBJ1-3; D is unclear. Germline V gene data show CDR1 as LNHDA and CDR2 as SQIVND (reference sequence). Trimming removed 3 bases at V and 8 bases at J, with 14 bases between. The CDR3 is made up of 14 amino acids. CDR3 sequence: CASSIPQGGYTIYF. The CDR3 DNA follows: TGTGCCAGTAGTATTCCCCAAGGAGGATACACCATATATTTT. The full variable domain, its missing parts supplied by reference TRBV19 and TRBJ1-3, is DGGITQSPKYLFRKEGQNVTLSCEQNLNHDAMYWYRQDPGQGLRLIYYSQIVNDFQKGDIAEGYSVSREKKESFPLTVTSAQKNPTAFYLCASSIPQGGYTIYFGEGSWLTVV.

In this sample, this clone turned up once. This chain joins TRBV28 and TRBJ2-3, with D possibly TRBD2 on 7 matching bases. This CDR3 is built from 14 residues. The germline CDR1 and CDR2 sequences are MDHEN and SYDVKM. V gave up 6 bases and J gave up 1 base, with 11 bases separating them. In DNA, the CDR3 is TGTGCCAGCAGACGGCGGGGGCGCACAGATACGCAGTATTTT. Residues: CASRRRGRTDTQYF. Combining the CDR3 with reference TRBV28 and TRBJ2-3 gives the whole variable domain DVKVTQSSRYLVKRTGEKVFLECVQDMDHENMFWYRQDPGLGLRLIYFSYDVKMKEKGDIPEGYSVSREKKERFSLILESASTNQTSMYLCASRRRGRTDTQYFGPGTRLTVL.

This chain joins TRBV7-9 and TRBJ2-3; TRBD2 matches 15 bases. The germline gives CDR1 SEHNR, CDR2 FQNEAQ (reference sequence). V trimming: 4 bases; J trimming: 0 bases; junction bases outside the gene matches: 5. The CDR3 is made up of 18 amino acids. The CDR3 DNA reads as TGTGCCAGCAGCTCGGGACTAGCGGGGGGCGGGAGCACAGATACGCAGTATTTT. Encoded protein: CASSSGLAGGGSTDTQYF.

V usage is TRBV7-6 and J usage is TRBJ1-1; D is possibly TRBD1 (6 bases). The CDR3 is 16 amino acids. The V gene lost 3 bases and the J gene lost 3 bases, with 17 bases spanning the gap. The germline V gene has CDR1 SGHVS and CDR2 FNYEAQ. The CDR3 region is CASSLGVGAQDTEAFF. The CDR3, as DNA: TGTGCCAGCAGCTTGGGAGTGGGGGCGCAGGACACTGAAGCTTTCTTT.

This clone has just one count. The J gene is TRBJ1-2, the V gene TRBV30, with D perhaps matching TRBD1 (6 bases). The CDR3 is 14 residues long. Germline V lookup: CDR1 GTSNPN, CDR2 SVGIG (reference sequence). Trimming took 3 bases from V and 4 from J, leaving 15 bases between them. CDR3 in amino acids: CAWRPEQGPYGYTF. In nucleotides, the CDR3 is TGTGCCTGGAGACCAGAACAGGGCCCCTATGGCTACACCTTC.

The genes are TRBV12-3 or TRBV12-4 and TRBJ2-3; TRBD1 aligns across 8 bases. V shed 6 bases, J shed 3 bases, and the junction held 2 bases outside the gene matches. This CDR3 has 13 amino acids. The CDR3 sequence: CASRQGATDTQYF. CDR3 coding DNA: TGTGCCAGCAGGCAGGGGGCTACAGATACGCAGTATTTT.